The rows below give T cell receptor beta chains drawn from one sample of a study of T cell responses to AZD1222 COVID-19 vaccine. TCRdb's copy holds only in-frame clones and misses some; the assay was immunoSEQ multiplex PCR. The data show some 110,000 clones, 80% to 90% seen once. The sample consisted of peripheral blood, taken on day 0 of AZD1222 vaccination. These receptors came from an adult in good health. Both conserved end residues are part of each CDR3. The order of the fields is V gene, clone size, J gene, D gene, CDR3 DNA, CDR3 protein. The D gene is left open where the match is weak. Clone size is given for some rows only: seen once, a few or many times, or a class if the clone is expanded.

TRBV6-5	.	TRBJ2-7	TRBD2	TGTGCCAGCACCCCAAGCGGGGACCGATCCTACGAGCAGTACTTC	CASTPSGDRSYEQYF
TRBV28	.	TRBJ1-5	.	TGTGCCAGCAGTAGGGATACGGCGGGAAGCAATCAGCCCCAGCATTTT	CASSRDTAGSNQPQHF
TRBV5-5	.	TRBJ1-3	TRBD1	TGTGCCAGCAGCTTGCGGGACAGGGGAAACTCTGGAAACACCATATATTTT	CASSLRDRGNSGNTIYF
TRBV18	.	TRBJ2-7	TRBD2	TGTGCCAGCTCACCCGGAGTTTGGGCGGGGGGTTACGAGCAGTACTTC	CASSPGVWAGGYEQYF
TRBV10-3	.	TRBJ2-2	TRBD2	TGTGCCATCAGTGAGGGGGTAGCGGGAGCCTCCGGGGAGCTGTTTTTT	CAISEGVAGASGELFF
TRBV27	few	TRBJ1-5	.	TGTGCCAGCAGTTTAACCCCGGGTGGCAATCAGCCCCAGCATTTT	CASSLTPGGNQPQHF
TRBV28	.	TRBJ1-4	TRBD1	TGTGCCAGCAGTTCTGACAGGGGGCGGCCCCAGACGCTTGAAAAACTGTTTTTT	CASSSDRGRPQTLEKLFF
TRBV6-2/TRBV6-3	once	TRBJ2-1	TRBD2	TGTGCCAGCAGTCCCTCACGGACTAGCGGGAGCTCTGAGCAGTTCTTC	CASSPSRTSGSSEQFF
TRBV7-9	once	TRBJ2-5	TRBD2	TGTGCCAGCAGCCGTCCGGGACTAGGGGTCGGACTTCAAGAGACCCAGTACTTC	CASSRPGLGVGLQETQYF
TRBV5-1	.	TRBJ2-5	TRBD2	TGCGCCAGCAGCCGCGCTAGCGGGAGGGCGATGGAGACCCAGTACTTC	CASSRASGRAMETQYF
TRBV5-1	once	TRBJ1-6	TRBD1	TGCGCCAGCCAGACTGGGACAGGGGTTTCACCCCTCCACTTT	CASQTGTGVSPLHF
TRBV6-6	.	TRBJ1-2	TRBD1	TGTGCCAGCAGTCCTCGGACAGGGCCCGGGGACTACTATGGCTACACCTTC	CASSPRTGPGDYYGYTF
TRBV9	.	TRBJ1-1	.	TGTGCCAGCAGCGTCAGGGAGGGCATCTTGAACACTGAAGCTTTCTTT	CASSVREGILNTEAFF
TRBV5-5	.	TRBJ1-1	.	TGTGCCAGCAGCTTTTACAGGGAGGACGGAGCTTTCTTT	CASSFYREDGAFF
TRBV11-2	.	TRBJ2-3	TRBD2	TGTGCCAGCAGTCCTGGACTAGCGGGACGGGATACGCAGTATTTT	CASSPGLAGRDTQYF
TRBV5-1	.	TRBJ2-1	TRBD2	TGCGCCAGCAGCTCCCCGGGACTAGCGGGAGCGGGGGGGCAGTTCTTC	CASSSPGLAGAGGQFF
TRBV27	once	TRBJ2-7	.	TGTGCCAGCAGTTCCCCCGGGAGCTCCTACGAGCAGTACTTC	CASSSPGSSYEQYF
TRBV5-1	.	TRBJ2-1	.	TGCGCCAGCACCCTGCTAGATTCCCTCGGTAGCGAGCAGTTCTTC	CASTLLDSLGSEQFF
TRBV4-3	.	TRBJ2-1	.	TGCGCCAGCAGCCAAGATCCGGGGCCTAGTAAGGGCAATGAGCAGTTCTTC	CASSQDPGPSKGNEQFF
TRBV24-1	.	TRBJ2-5	TRBD1	TGTGCCACCAGTCCCTGGGACAGCCAAGAGACCCAGTACTTC	CATSPWDSQETQYF
TRBV30	.	TRBJ1-6	.	TGTGCCTGGAGTGTAAGCGTTGAGTCACCCCTCCACTTT	CAWSVSVESPLHF
TRBV2	.	TRBJ2-2	TRBD1	TGTGCCCGCAAATACGGGACAGCGAACACCGGGGAGCTGTTTTTT	CARKYGTANTGELFF